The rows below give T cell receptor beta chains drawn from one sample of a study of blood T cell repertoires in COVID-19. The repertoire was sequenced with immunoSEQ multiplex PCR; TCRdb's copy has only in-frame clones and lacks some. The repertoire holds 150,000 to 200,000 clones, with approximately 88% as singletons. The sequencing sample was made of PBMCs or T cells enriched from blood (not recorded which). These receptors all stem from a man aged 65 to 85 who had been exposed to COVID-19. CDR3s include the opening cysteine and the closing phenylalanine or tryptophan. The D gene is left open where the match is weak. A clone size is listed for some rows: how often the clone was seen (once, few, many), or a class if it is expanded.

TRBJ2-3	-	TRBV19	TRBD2	TGTGCCAGTATGAGGACTAGCGGGTGGCGCGATACGCAGTATTTT	CASMRTSGWRDTQYF
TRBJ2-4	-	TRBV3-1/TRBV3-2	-	TGTGCCAGCAGCCAGGAAGCGCCCGCCAAAAACATTCAGTACTTC	CASSQEAPAKNIQYF
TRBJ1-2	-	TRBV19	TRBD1	TGTGCCAGTACCCCAGGACAGGCCGGAGCTAACTATGGCTACACCTTC	CASTPGQAGANYGYTF
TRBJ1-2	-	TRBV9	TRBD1	TGTGCCAGCAGCCCAGGACAGGGTTTCGATCCAGGCTATGGCTACACCTTC	CASSPGQGFDPGYGYTF
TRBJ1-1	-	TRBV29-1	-	TGCAGCGTGCGCAGGGAGGGCACTGAAGCTTTCTTT	CSVRREGTEAFF
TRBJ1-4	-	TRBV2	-	TGTGCCAGCAGTGAATCGGGACACCTAAAACTGTTTTTT	CASSESGHLKLFF
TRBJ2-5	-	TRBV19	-	TGTGCCAGTAGTATTCTCAGCGGCCAGGAGACCCAGTACTTC	CASSILSGQETQYF
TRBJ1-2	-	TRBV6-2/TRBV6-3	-	TGTGCCAGCAGTCCAGGACAGCTCTATGGCTACACCTTC	CASSPGQLYGYTF
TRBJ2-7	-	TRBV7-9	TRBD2	TGTGCCAGCAGCCCTATAACCTCCGGGACTAGCGGCTACGAGCAGTACTTC	CASSPITSGTSGYEQYF
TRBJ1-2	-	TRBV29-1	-	TGCAGCGCCTGGGACAAGTATGGCTACACCTTC	CSAWDKYGYTF
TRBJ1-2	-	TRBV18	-	TGTGCCAGCTCACCACCGGGGAACAGGGTCTATGGCTACACCTTC	CASSPPGNRVYGYTF
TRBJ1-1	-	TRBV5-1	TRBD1	TGCGCCAGCAGCTCGGGACAGCCATCTATCGAAGCTTTCTTT	CASSSGQPSIEAFF
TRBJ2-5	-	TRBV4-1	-	TGCGCCAGCAGCCAAGCGGGTAGCGAGACCCAGTACTTC	CASSQAGSETQYF
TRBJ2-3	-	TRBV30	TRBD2	TGTGCCTGGAGTGTAAGCGGGGGGGGAACAGATACGCAGTATTTT	CAWSVSGGGTDTQYF
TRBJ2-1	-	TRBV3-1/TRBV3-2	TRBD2	TGTGCCAGCAGCCGCCGCGGGGGTCCTACATACAATGAGCAGTTCTTC	CASSRRGGPTYNEQFF
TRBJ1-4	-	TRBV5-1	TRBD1	TGCGCCAGCAGCTCCGACAGGGACACTGAAAAACTGTTTTTT	CASSSDRDTEKLFF
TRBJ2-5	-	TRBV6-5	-	TGTGCCAGCAGTTACATGGGGGGACCGCAAGAGACCCAGTACTTC	CASSYMGGPQETQYF
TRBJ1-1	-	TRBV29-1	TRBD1	TGCAGCGTTGAAAATTTGCCAGGGGGAACAACTGAAGCTTTCTTT	CSVENLPGGTTEAFF
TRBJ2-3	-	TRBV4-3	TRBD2	TGCGCCAGCAGCCAAGCTTCCAGGAGTAGCGGGAGGGCAGATACGCAGTATTTT	CASSQASRSSGRADTQYF
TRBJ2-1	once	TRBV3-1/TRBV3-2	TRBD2	TGTGCCAGCAGCGGCGACCTTACTAGCGGGAAACAGAGTGAGCAGTTCTTC	CASSGDLTSGKQSEQFF
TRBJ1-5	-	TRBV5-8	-	TGTGCCAGCAGCTTGGATCAAAATCAGCCCCAGCATTTT	CASSLDQNQPQHF
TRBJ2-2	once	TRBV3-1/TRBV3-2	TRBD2	TGTGCCAGCAGCCACCTAGCGGGAGGGATTAACACCGGGGAGCTGTTTTTT	CASSHLAGGINTGELFF
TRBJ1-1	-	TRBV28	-	TGTGCCAGCAGTCTCCCGAGAGGGTCTGAAGCTTTCTTT	CASSLPRGSEAFF
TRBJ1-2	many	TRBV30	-	TGTGCCTGGAGTGTTACAGGGTACTATGGCTACACCTTC	CAWSVTGYYGYTF
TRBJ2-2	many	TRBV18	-	TGTGCCAGCTCACGTGGGGGCAGCGGGGAGCTGTTTTTT	CASSRGGSGELFF
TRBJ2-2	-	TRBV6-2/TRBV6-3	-	TGTGCCAGCAGTTTATCACAGTACAGGGTCAACACCGGGGAGCTGTTTTTT	CASSLSQYRVNTGELFF
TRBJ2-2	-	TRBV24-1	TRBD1	TGTGCCACCAGTACAGGGGCCGGGGAGCTGTTTTTT	CATSTGAGELFF
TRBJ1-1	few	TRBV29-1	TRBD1	TGCAGCGTTTCGACAGGGGGCAACACTGAAGCTTTCTTT	CSVSTGGNTEAFF
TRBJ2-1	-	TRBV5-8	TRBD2	TGTGCCAGCAGCCGAACGGGACTATACAATGAGCAGTTCTTC	CASSRTGLYNEQFF
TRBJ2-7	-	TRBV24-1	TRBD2	TGTGCCACCCTCTTAGCGGGAGGCCCGGTAGAGCAGTACTTC	CATLLAGGPVEQYF
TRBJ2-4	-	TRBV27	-	TGTGCCAGCAGTTTTGACAATCTTCAGTACTTC	CASSFDNLQYF
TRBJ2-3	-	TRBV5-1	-	TGCGCCAGCAGCTTGGGAACAAGTGGAGGTACAGATACGCAGTATTTT	CASSLGTSGGTDTQYF
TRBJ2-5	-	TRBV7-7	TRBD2	TGTGCCAGCAGCTTAGGACGGGAGGTAGAAGAGACCCAGTACTTC	CASSLGREVEETQYF
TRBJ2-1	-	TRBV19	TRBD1	TGTGCCAGTACCGACAGGGGCTCCTACAATGAGCAGTTCTTC	CASTDRGSYNEQFF
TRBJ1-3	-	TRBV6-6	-	TGTGCCAGCAGCCCACAGACAGGAATCGGAAACACCATATATTTT	CASSPQTGIGNTIYF
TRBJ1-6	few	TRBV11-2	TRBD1	TGTGCCAGCAGCTTAGTATCCGGGACAGGGGCGTCTGATTCACCCCTCCACTTT	CASSLVSGTGASDSPLHF
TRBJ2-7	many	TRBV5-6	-	TGTGCCAGCAGGAACTCGGGTAGAAGCTACGAGCAGTACTTC	CASRNSGRSYEQYF
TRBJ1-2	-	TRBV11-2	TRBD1	TGTGCCAGCAGCCTGGGACAGGGTCTCAACTATGGCTACACCTTC	CASSLGQGLNYGYTF
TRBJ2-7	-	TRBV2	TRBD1	TGTGCCAGCAGTGATTTGACAGGGACGGCGTTCGAGCAGTACTTC	CASSDLTGTAFEQYF
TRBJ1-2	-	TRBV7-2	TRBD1	TGTGCCAGCAGCTTAAGGGACAGGGGGCGTGGCTACACCTTC	CASSLRDRGRGYTF